These 20 T cell receptor beta chains came from one sample sequenced in a study of blood T cell repertoires in COVID-19. Assay: immunoSEQ multiplex PCR; the TCRdb copy retains only in-frame clones and omits some. The sample holds 200,000 to 300,000 clones, 75% to 85% seen once. Material for sequencing was peripheral blood. The source of these receptors is a human donor in a cohort sampled during active COVID-19.

The chain recombines TRBV5-5 with TRBJ1-2; D uncertain. V lost 3 bases and J lost 4, with 13 bases in between. Looked up from germline, CDR1 is SGHKS and CDR2 is YYEKEE (reference sequence). CDR3 length: 14 residues. The CDR3 protein is CASSSGGNGYGYTF. In DNA form, the CDR3 reads TGTGCCAGCAGCTCCGGAGGGAATGGCTATGGCTACACCTTC.

V and J are TRBV7-9 and TRBJ2-2; 11 bases map to TRBD2. The CDR3 is 15 amino acids. Germline lookup yields CDR1 SEHNR and CDR2 FQNEAQ (reference sequence). Trimming cost V 5 bases and J 7 bases; bases outside gene matches: 6. The CDR3 reads CASSPLAGGIGELFF. CDR3 bases: TGTGCCAGCAGCCCTCTAGCGGGAGGAATCGGGGAGCTGTTTTTT. The entire variable domain, with the rest obtained from reference TRBV7-9 and TRBJ2-2, is as follows: DTGVSQNPRHKITKRGQNVTFRCDPISEHNRLYWYRQTLGQGPEFLTYFQNEAQLEKSRLLSDRFSAERPKGSFSTLEIQRTEQGDSAMYLCASSPLAGGIGELFFGEGSRLTVL.

This clone was counted between two and nine times. The CDR3 reads CASSPGGGVNSPLHF. For the CDR3, the DNA is TGTGCCAGCAGCCCCGGGGGAGGGGTTAATTCACCCCTCCACTTT. V is TRBV3-1 (or the pseudogene TRBV3-2) and J is TRBJ1-6, with D maybe TRBD1 (5 bases). This CDR3 region has 15 residues. The V end lost 4 bases, the J end lost 6 bases, and 13 bases lay between the germline ends. The V gene's germline CDR1 is LGHDT and CDR2 YNNKEL (reference sequence).

This clone was counted only a few times. The CDR3: CASRLPGLGGADTQYF. DNA of the CDR3: TGTGCCAGCAGATTACCGGGACTAGGAGGCGCAGATACGCAGTATTTT. V gene TRBV7-2 combines with J gene TRBJ2-3; TRBD2 agrees at 8 bases. CDR1 is SGHTA, CDR2 FQGNSA, per germline. Trimming removed 6 bases from V and 4 bases from J; junction bases left unmatched: 12. There are 16 residues in the CDR3.

V usage is TRBV7-2 and J usage is TRBJ2-7, with a tentative D call TRBD1 (6 bases). CDR3 length equals 15 residues. Germline-derived CDR1 and CDR2 are SGHTA and FQGNSA. The V end was cut by 1 base, the J end by 7 bases, with 17 bases between. CDR3 nucleotide sequence: TGTGCCAGCAGCTTAGAGCTCTTGGGGGCCCGGGAGCAGTACTTC. Its protein is CASSLELLGAREQYF.

V gene TRBV19 combines with J gene TRBJ2-7, with no clear D. Trimming stripped 3 bases from V and 0 bases from J, with 6 bases between. Germline CDR1 LNHDA, CDR2 SQIVND (reference sequence). CDR3 length equals 13 residues. The chain's CDR3 is CASSIPSSYEQYF. The DNA of the CDR3 is TGTGCCAGTAGTATTCCTAGCTCCTACGAGCAGTACTTC.

This clone was counted only a few times. The gene calls are TRBV6-4 and TRBJ1-6; tentatively, D is TRBD1 (6 bases). Germline lookup yields CDR1 MRHNA and CDR2 SNTAGT. The V end was cut by 5 bases, the J end by 10 bases, with 12 bases between. There are 13 residues in the CDR3. The CDR3 region is CASSTDRRSPLHF. CDR3 nucleotide sequence: TGTGCCAGCAGTACCGACAGGAGGTCACCCCTCCACTTT.

This clone came up once. The chain uses TRBV19 and TRBJ1-1; 9 nucleotides line up with TRBD1. Germline CDR1 LNHDA, CDR2 SQIVND (reference sequence). V shed 7 bases, J shed 0 bases, and the junction held 3 bases outside the gene matches. The CDR3 covers 14 residues. The CDR3 protein is CASTGQGMNTEAFF. CDR3 nucleotide sequence: TGTGCCAGTACCGGACAGGGGATGAACACTGAAGCTTTCTTT.

This clone was found once. J is TRBJ2-7 and V is TRBV29-1; D is perhaps TRBD2 (6 bases). The germline CDR1 and CDR2 sequences are SQVTM and ANQGSEA. The CDR3 is 12 amino acids. V lost 6 bases, J lost 4 bases, and 13 bases lay in between. CDR3 loop: CSVGTGKYEQYF. The CDR3 coding sequence is TGCAGCGTGGGGACTGGTAAATACGAGCAGTACTTC.

The chain links TRBV6-5 to TRBJ1-4; TRBD1 is a possible D gene (6 bases). Per the germline V gene, CDR1 is MNHEY and CDR2 is SVGAGI. CDR3 length: 14 amino acids. V dropped 6 bases and J dropped 4 bases, with 12 bases sitting between them. The CDR3 coding sequence is TGTGCCAGCAGACCTACAGGGCTTAATGAAAAACTGTTTTTT. Translating it yields CASRPTGLNEKLFF.

The chain has TRBV9 and TRBJ2-2; D gene unclear. Germline V gene lookup returns CDR1 SGDLS and CDR2 YYNGEE. The CDR3 contains 15 residues. Deletions cut 3 bases from V and 0 bases from J, with 9 bases between. CDR3 amino acids: CASSALLANTGELFF. CDR3 in DNA: TGTGCCAGCAGCGCCTTATTAGCGAACACCGGGGAGCTGTTTTTT.

The chain carries TRBV12-3 or TRBV12-4 and TRBJ1-6; D possibly corresponds to TRBD1 (6 bases). V lost 7 bases and J 9 bases, leaving 13 bases between the germline ends. The CDR3 is 13 residues long. In nucleotides, the CDR3 is TGTGCCAGCATGGCCAGGGGTGGTTCACCCCTCCACTTT. Protein sequence: CASMARGGSPLHF.

The chain carries TRBV18 and TRBJ2-3, with a possible D match to TRBD1 (5 bases). The CDR3 runs 16 residues. V was cut by 2 bases and J by 0 bases, with 12 bases left in between. Germline V gene data show CDR1 as KGHSH and CDR2 as LQKENI. CDR3: CASSPRSQGSTDTQYF. The CDR3 DNA reads as TGTGCCAGCTCACCAAGGTCGCAGGGAAGCACAGATACGCAGTATTTT.

V and J are TRBV3-1 (or the pseudogene TRBV3-2) and TRBJ1-2; D possibly corresponds to TRBD1 (5 bases). The CDR3 has 12 amino acids. CDR1 is LGHDT and CDR2 is YNNKEL in the germline V gene (reference sequence). V was pared by 5 bases and J by 8 bases, with 12 bases between. The CDR3 DNA reads TGTGCCAGCAGCTCAGACAGATCGGGCTACACCTTC. Protein sequence: CASSSDRSGYTF.

This chain links TRBV10-3 with TRBJ1-5, with a possible D match to TRBD1 (5 bases). CDR1 and CDR2 from the germline V gene are ENHRY and SYGVKD. V was clipped by 3 bases and J by 7 bases, with 16 bases between them. The CDR3 runs 15 residues. CDR3 DNA sequence: TGTGCCATCAGTGAAGAGCAGGGAGCGGGGCAGCCCCAGCATTTT. Translating gives CAISEEQGAGQPQHF.

This clone has only a few counts. The same CDR3 can be traced to other DNA sequences in this sample. The V call is TRBV18, the J call TRBJ2-7; unclear D gene. Trimming removed 2 bases at V and 4 bases at J, with 6 bases between. The CDR3 contains 12 residues. Germline V gene data show CDR1 as KGHSH and CDR2 as LQKENI. CDR3 in amino acids: CASSPGGYEQYF. CDR3 in DNA: TGTGCCAGCTCACCAGGCGGATACGAGCAGTACTTC.

This clone was counted only a few times. V and J are TRBV7-9 and TRBJ1-1; D call uncertain. The germline gives CDR1 SEHNR, CDR2 FQNEAQ (reference sequence). The CDR3 contains 14 residues. The V end lost 0 bases, the J end lost 1 base, and 6 bases lay between the germline ends. CDR3 coding DNA: TGTGCCAGCAGCTTAGCGGGAGCGAACACTGAAGCTTTCTTT. This translates into CASSLAGANTEAFF. Supplemented by reference TRBV7-9 and TRBJ1-1, the full variable domain reads DTGVSQNPRHKITKRGQNVTFRCDPISEHNRLYWYRQTLGQGPEFLTYFQNEAQLEKSRLLSDRFSAERPKGSFSTLEIQRTEQGDSAMYLCASSLAGANTEAFFGQGTRLTVV.

J is TRBJ1-4 and V is TRBV12-3 or TRBV12-4, with TRBD1 identical over 8 bases. The CDR3 spans 13 residues. V was pared by 6 bases and J by 8 bases, with 5 bases of the junction left unmatched. The CDR3 is CASRNRGGEKLFF. The CDR3 coding sequence is TGTGCCAGCAGGAACAGGGGGGGCGAAAAACTGTTTTTT.

This clone has just a few counts. This chain joins TRBV5-6 and TRBJ2-7; the D gene is possibly TRBD1 (5 bases). Germline V gene sequence: CDR1 SGHDT, CDR2 YYEEEE. The length of the CDR3 is 14 residues. V dropped 6 bases and J dropped 3 bases, with 16 bases sitting between them. This CDR3 is CASTQPGRVYEQYF. The CDR3 coding sequence is TGTGCCAGCACTCAACCAGGGCGAGTCTACGAGCAGTACTTC.

V usage is TRBV19 and J usage is TRBJ2-5, with 12 bases lining up with TRBD2. Germline lookup yields CDR1 LNHDA and CDR2 SQIVND (reference sequence). The CDR3 sequence is 16 residues long. V shed 5 bases, J shed 5 bases, and the junction held 9 bases outside the gene matches. CDR3: CASSAPSGGAGETQYF. The CDR3 DNA sequence: TGTGCCAGTAGTGCCCCTAGCGGGGGGGCTGGGGAGACCCAGTACTTC.